This paragraph reports one T cell receptor beta chain. Per germline, CDR1 KGHDR and CDR2 SFDVKD. The V end lost 0 bases, the J end lost 7 bases, and 12 bases lay between the germline ends. The CDR3 runs to 15 residues. This sample is part of a study of blood T cell repertoires in COVID-19. Study overall: The United States, Italy and Spain provided the acute and convalescent COVID-19 samples. PBMCs, B-cell-depleted T cells, or T cells were the source of the cDNA or gDNA that made up the material.

Per the study methods: Estimated nucleated cell counts came from reference gene primer amplification. The data were produced by immunoSEQ multiplex PCR, yet TCRdb's version contains in-frame clones alone and is incomplete. That table gives V, J and clone size, and the DNA gave D and trimming. Here the sample spans 35,000 to 55,000 clones, 70% to 90% being singletons. The chain carries TRBV24-1 and TRBJ2-1; no clear D gene. The sequence came from a woman in her seventies in a cohort sampled during active COVID-19. The sample taken for sequencing was peripheral blood. Here the CDR3 DNA reads TGTGCCACCAGTGATTTGCCTCTAGGCGTGAATGAGCAGTTCTTC. This translates into CATSDLPLGVNEQFF.